The present T cell receptor beta chain was sequenced within a study of T cell responses to AZD1222 COVID-19 vaccine. Study background: Second-dose schedules of about 4 or about 12 weeks were combined.

Study conclusions and caveats: Spike-wide coverage was observed for vaccine-associated CD4 TCRs, with dominant responses at 160-218 and 743-854. Only five or six individuals given AZD1222 were seropositive at baseline. Donors, mostly white British, included more females; clonal diversity was possibly underestimated.

This CDR3 has 16 residues. From germline, CDR1 is MNHEY and CDR2 SMNVEV (reference sequence). The V end lost 2 bases, the J end lost 0 bases, and 11 bases lay between the germline ends. Sequencing used immunoSEQ multiplex PCR; TCRdb keeps in-frame clones, though not all of them. The table shows 65,000 to 70,000 clones, with over 60% occurring only once. In regard to this clone: Its cognate antigen is unknown.

The rearrangement links TRBV27 to TRBJ2-4; the D gene could be TRBD1 or TRBD2 (5 bases each). This TCR derives from an adult in good health. Sequenced material: peripheral blood, taken on day 0 of AZD1222 vaccination. The CDR3 DNA follows: TGTGCCAGCAGTTTAGAGGGGAAACTAGCCAAAAACATTCAGTACTTC. Residues: CASSLEGKLAKNIQYF.